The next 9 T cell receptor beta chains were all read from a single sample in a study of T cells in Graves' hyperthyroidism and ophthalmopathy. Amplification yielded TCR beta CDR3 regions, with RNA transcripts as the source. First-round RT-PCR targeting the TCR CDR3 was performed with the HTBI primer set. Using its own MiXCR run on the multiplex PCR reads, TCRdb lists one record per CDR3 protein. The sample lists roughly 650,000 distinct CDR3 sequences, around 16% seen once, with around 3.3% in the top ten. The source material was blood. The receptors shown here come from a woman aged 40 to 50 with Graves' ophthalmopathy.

CDR3 DNA: TGTGCCAGCAGCCTCACATGGAGGGGGCAAAGAAACACCGGGGAGCTGTTTTTT. Translation: CASSLTWRGQRNTGELFF. The chain carries TRBV6-1 and TRBJ2-2, with D maybe TRBD1 (7 bases). The CDR3 consists of 18 residues. Germline-derived CDR1 and CDR2 are MNHNS and SASEGT. Trimming removed 6 bases at V and 2 bases at J, with 22 bases between.

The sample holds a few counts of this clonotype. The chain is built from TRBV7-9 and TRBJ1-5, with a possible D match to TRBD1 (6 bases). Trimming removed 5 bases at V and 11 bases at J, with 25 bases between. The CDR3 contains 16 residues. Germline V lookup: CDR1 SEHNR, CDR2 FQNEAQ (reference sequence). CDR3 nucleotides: TGTGCCAGCAGCGCGTCCTCGGGGGCCCTCGGGGGGGCCCAGCATTTT. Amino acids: CASSASSGALGGAQHF.

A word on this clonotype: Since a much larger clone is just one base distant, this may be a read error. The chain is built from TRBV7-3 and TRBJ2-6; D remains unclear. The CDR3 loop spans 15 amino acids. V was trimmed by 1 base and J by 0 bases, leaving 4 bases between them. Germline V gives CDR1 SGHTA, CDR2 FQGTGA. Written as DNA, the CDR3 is TGTGCCAGCAGCTTAAGGGCCTCTGGGGCCAACGTCCTGACTTTC. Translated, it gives CASSLRASGANVLTF.

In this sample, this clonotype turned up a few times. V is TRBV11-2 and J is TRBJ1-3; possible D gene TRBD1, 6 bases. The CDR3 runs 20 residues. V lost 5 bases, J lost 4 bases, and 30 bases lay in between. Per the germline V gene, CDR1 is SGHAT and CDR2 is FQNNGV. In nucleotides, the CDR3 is TGTGCCAGCAGCCCACAGGTACCCGCCTGGACCGGGACAACCGGAAACACCATATATTTT. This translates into CASSPQVPAWTGTTGNTIYF.

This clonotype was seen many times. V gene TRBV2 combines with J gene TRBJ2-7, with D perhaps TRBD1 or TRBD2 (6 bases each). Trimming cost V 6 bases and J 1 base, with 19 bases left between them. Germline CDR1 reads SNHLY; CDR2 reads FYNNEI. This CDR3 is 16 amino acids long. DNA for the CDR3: TGTGCCAGCAGACTAGACGGGGGCGCCTATTCCTACGAGCAGTACTTC. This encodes CASRLDGGAYSYEQYF.

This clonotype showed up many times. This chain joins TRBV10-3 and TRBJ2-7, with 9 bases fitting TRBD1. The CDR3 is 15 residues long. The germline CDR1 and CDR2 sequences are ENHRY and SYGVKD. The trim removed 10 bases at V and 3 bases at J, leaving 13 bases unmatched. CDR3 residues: CATSPGTTGGYEQYF. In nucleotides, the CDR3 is TGTGCCACCTCACCCGGGACGACAGGGGGCTACGAGCAGTACTTC.

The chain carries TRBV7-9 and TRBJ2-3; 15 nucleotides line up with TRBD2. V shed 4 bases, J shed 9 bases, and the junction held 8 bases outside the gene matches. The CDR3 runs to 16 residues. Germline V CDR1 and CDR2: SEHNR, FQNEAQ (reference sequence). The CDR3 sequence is CASSSGLAGGFGTQYF. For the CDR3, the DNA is TGTGCCAGCAGCTCGGGACTAGCGGGAGGATTCGGCACGCAGTATTTT. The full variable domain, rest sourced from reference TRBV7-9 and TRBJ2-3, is DTGVSQNPRHKITKRGQNVTFRCDPISEHNRLYWYRQTLGQGPEFLTYFQNEAQLEKSRLLSDRFSAERPKGSFSTLEIQRTEQGDSAMYLCASSSGLAGGFGTQYFGPGTRLTVL.

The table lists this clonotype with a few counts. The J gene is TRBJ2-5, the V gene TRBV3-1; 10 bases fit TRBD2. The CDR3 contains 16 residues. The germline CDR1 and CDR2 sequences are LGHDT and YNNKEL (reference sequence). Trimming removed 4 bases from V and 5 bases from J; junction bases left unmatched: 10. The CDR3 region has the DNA TGTGCCAGCAGCCTGGGAGCGGGAGGGCCTTGGGAGACCCAGTACTTC. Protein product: CASSLGAGGPWETQYF.

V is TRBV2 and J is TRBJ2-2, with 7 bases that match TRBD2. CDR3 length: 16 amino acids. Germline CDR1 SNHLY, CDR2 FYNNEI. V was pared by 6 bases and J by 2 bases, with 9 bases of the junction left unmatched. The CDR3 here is CASRPAGLSNTGELFF. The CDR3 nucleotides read TGTGCCAGCAGGCCAGCGGGACTGTCTAACACCGGGGAGCTGTTTTTT.